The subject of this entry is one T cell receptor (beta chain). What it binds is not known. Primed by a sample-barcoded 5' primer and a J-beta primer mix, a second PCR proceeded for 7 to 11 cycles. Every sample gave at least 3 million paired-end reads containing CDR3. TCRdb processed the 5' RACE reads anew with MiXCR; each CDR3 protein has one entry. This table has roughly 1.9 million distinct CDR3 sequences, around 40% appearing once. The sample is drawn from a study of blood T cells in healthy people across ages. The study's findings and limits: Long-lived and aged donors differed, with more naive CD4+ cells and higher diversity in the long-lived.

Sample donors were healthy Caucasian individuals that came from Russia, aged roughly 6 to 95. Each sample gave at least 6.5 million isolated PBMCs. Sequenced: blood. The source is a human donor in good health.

CDR3 nucleotides: TGTGCCAGCGCTGAGCCGGGGGATGGCTACACCTTC. Translation: CASAEPGDGYTF. The chain recombines TRBV7-9 with TRBJ1-2; a possible D gene is TRBD1 (5 bases). V lost 8 bases and J 6 bases, leaving 13 bases between the germline ends. This CDR3 spans 12 amino acids. Germline assignment: CDR1 SEHNR and CDR2 FQNEAQ (reference sequence).